Below, 18 T cell receptor beta chains from the same sample are listed, as sequenced in a study of blood T cell repertoires in COVID-19. Some clones are missing from TCRdb's copy, which holds only in-frame ones; the method was immunoSEQ multiplex PCR. This sample has roughly 120,000 clones, with around four fifths found just once. The sequenced material came from peripheral blood. These receptors were collected from a man aged 80 or over with COVID-19, enrolled during active disease.

This rearrangement joins TRBV7-2 to TRBJ2-1; 16 nucleotides agree with TRBD2. Germline assignment: CDR1 SGHTA and CDR2 FQGNSA. The V gene end was trimmed by 5 bases and the J gene end by 5 bases; junction bases not matched to a gene: 12. The CDR3 loop spans 19 amino acids. The CDR3 region is CASSLGWGLAGGRDNEQFF. The CDR3 DNA reads TGTGCCAGCAGCCTCGGGTGGGGACTAGCGGGAGGGCGAGACAATGAGCAGTTCTTC.

This chain connects TRBV9 to TRBJ2-3, with TRBD2 matching 7 bases. This CDR3 is built from 15 residues. V dropped 2 bases and J dropped 0; count of bases not matched to a gene: 3. Germline CDR1 SGDLS, CDR2 YYNGEE. CDR3 DNA: TGTGCCAGCAGCGTGGATAGCGGGAGCACAGATACGCAGTATTTT. Protein sequence: CASSVDSGSTDTQYF.

The CDR3 nucleotides read TGTGCCAGCAGAGGATCCGGGACTAGCGGGCGCGATGAGCAGTTCTTC. Encoded protein: CASRGSGTSGRDEQFF. This sequence joins TRBV7-3 and TRBJ2-1; 12 bases map to TRBD2. The CDR3 covers 16 residues. The V gene end was trimmed by 6 bases and the J gene end by 8 bases; junction bases not matched to a gene: 11. CDR1 is SGHTA, CDR2 FQGTGA, per germline.

This clone was observed a few times. The chain recombines TRBV27 with TRBJ1-2; D gene uncertain. Trimming took off 0 bases at V and 4 bases at J, with 15 bases between the two ends. CDR3 size: 16 residues. Germline CDR1 MNHEY, CDR2 SMNVEV (reference sequence). DNA of the CDR3: TGTGCCAGCAGTTTATCTGGAAGCCAACTACTCTATGGCTACACCTTC. Translating gives CASSLSGSQLLYGYTF.

The J gene is TRBJ1-5, the V gene TRBV28, with D unclear. The CDR3 spans 13 residues. Germline assignment: CDR1 MDHEN and CDR2 SYDVKM. The V end lost 8 bases, the J end lost 6 bases, and 14 bases lay between the germline ends. In DNA form, the CDR3 reads TGTGCCAGCTCTCCAACCACGGGTCAGCCCCAGCATTTT. Its translation is CASSPTTGQPQHF. The variable domain in full, with the rest retrieved from reference TRBV28 and TRBJ1-5, is DVKVTQSSRYLVKRTGEKVFLECVQDMDHENMFWYRQDPGLGLRLIYFSYDVKMKEKGDIPEGYSVSREKKERFSLILESASTNQTSMYLCASSPTTGQPQHFGDGTRLSIL.

The gene calls are TRBV28 and TRBJ1-6, with D perhaps matching TRBD1 (6 bases). V lost 5 bases to trimming and J lost 10 bases, with 15 bases between them. This CDR3 comprises 14 residues. The V gene's germline CDR1 is MDHEN and CDR2 SYDVKM. This chain's CDR3 is CASSRQVSRSPLHF. The CDR3 DNA sequence: TGTGCCAGCAGTCGACAGGTCTCGCGGTCACCCCTCCACTTT.

This chain links TRBV28 with TRBJ2-7; tentatively, D is TRBD2 (5 bases). V lost 4 bases to trimming and J lost 0 bases, with 13 bases between them. This CDR3 is 15 amino acids long. CDR1 is MDHEN, CDR2 SYDVKM, per germline. CDR3 sequence (DNA): TGTGCCAGCAGTTCGCGGGCGTCGAGCTCCTACGAGCAGTACTTC. Translated: CASSSRASSSYEQYF. Full variable domain (outside the CDR3, taken from reference TRBV28 and TRBJ2-7): DVKVTQSSRYLVKRTGEKVFLECVQDMDHENMFWYRQDPGLGLRLIYFSYDVKMKEKGDIPEGYSVSREKKERFSLILESASTNQTSMYLCASSSRASSSYEQYFGPGTRLTVT.

J is TRBJ1-1 and V is TRBV7-9; D gene unclear. Germline CDR1 SEHNR, CDR2 FQNEAQ (reference sequence). V was pared by 3 bases and J by 9 bases, with 14 bases between. This CDR3 is 13 amino acids long. The CDR3 region has the DNA TGTGCCAGCAGCTTTGGAACATCGGGGAAAGCTTTCTTT. Amino acid sequence: CASSFGTSGKAFF.

About this clone: Germline and junction disagree at one end, which may indicate a read error. The V call is TRBV7-7, the J call TRBJ2-5, with D maybe TRBD1 (5 bases). Germline CDR1 and CDR2: SSHAT and FNYEAQ (reference sequence). The CDR3 has 14 amino acids. CDR3 nucleotide sequence: TGTGCTAGCAGCCCATACAGGAATCAAGAGACCCAGTACTTC. The encoded protein is CASSPYRNQETQYF.

CDR3 coding DNA: TGCGCCAGCAGCTTGGGGGACAGGGTTACCTACGAGCAGTACTTC. Protein sequence: CASSLGDRVTYEQYF. The rearrangement joins TRBV5-1 to TRBJ2-7; 9 bases agree with TRBD1. Germline V gene sequence: CDR1 SGHRS, CDR2 YFSETQ. The CDR3 length is 15 residues. V lost 0 bases and J lost 2; bases outside the gene matches: 3.

This clone was observed a few times. The genes are TRBV3-1 (or the pseudogene TRBV3-2) and TRBJ1-3, with D possibly matching TRBD1 (6 bases). V was trimmed by 1 base and J by 1 base, leaving 14 bases between them. This CDR3 is built from 17 residues. Germline CDR1 reads LGHDT; CDR2 reads YNNKEL (reference sequence). Here the CDR3 reads CASSQVGGYISGNTIYF. The CDR3 region has the DNA TGTGCCAGCAGCCAAGTTGGGGGCTACATATCTGGAAACACCATATATTTT.

This clone was seen a few times. This chain connects TRBV9 to TRBJ2-7; TRBD2 matches 13 bases. This CDR3 is built from 15 residues. The V gene's germline CDR1 is SGDLS and CDR2 YYNGEE. V shed 0 bases, J shed 5 bases, and the junction held 2 bases outside the gene matches. CDR3 in DNA: TGTGCCAGCAGCGTAGGAGGACTAGCGGGAGACGAGCAGTACTTC. Its protein product is CASSVGGLAGDEQYF. Using reference TRBV9 and TRBJ2-7 for the parts outside the CDR3, the full variable domain is DSGVTQTPKHLITATGQRVTLRCSPRSGDLSVYWYQQSLDQGLQFLIQYYNGEERAKGNILERFSAQQFPDLHSELNLSSLELGDSALYFCASSVGGLAGDEQYFGPGTRLTVT.

This clone showed up just a few times. This chain connects TRBV19 to TRBJ2-7, with 12 bases lining up with TRBD2. The CDR3 is made up of 15 amino acids. After removal of 5 bases from V and 5 bases from J, the junction contained 7 bases not matched to a gene. Germline CDR1 is LNHDA and CDR2 is SQIVND (reference sequence). CDR3 sequence reads: CASSVGLAGGDEQYF. For the CDR3, the DNA is TGTGCCAGTAGTGTCGGTCTAGCGGGAGGGGACGAGCAGTACTTC.

The V call is TRBV28, the J call TRBJ1-1, with 8 bases matching TRBD1. This CDR3 region has 14 residues. Trimming at V came to 5 bases and at J to 4 bases, leaving 6 bases not matched to a gene. Germline CDR1 reads MDHEN; CDR2 reads SYDVKM. The CDR3 loop reads CASSVDRAGTEAFF. CDR3 in DNA: TGTGCCAGCAGTGTGGACAGGGCAGGCACTGAAGCTTTCTTT.

The chain has TRBV7-3 and TRBJ2-2, with 9 positions matching TRBD2. Per the germline V gene, CDR1 is SGHTA and CDR2 is FQGTGA. V lost 2 bases and J lost 7; bases outside the gene matches: 8. The CDR3 is 16 amino acids. The CDR3 DNA reads TGTGCCAGCAGCTTAGGAGTAGCGGGAGCCCTCGGGGAGCTGTTTTTT. This encodes CASSLGVAGALGELFF.

This clone has just a few counts. The chain recombines TRBV21-1 with TRBJ1-3; TRBD1 is the table's D call, not checked against the DNA. TRBV21-1 is reported as a pseudogene. CDR3 size: 15 residues. The CDR3 region has the DNA TGTGCCAGCAGCAAAAGGACAGGGACAAGAAACACCATATATTTT. Translating it yields CASSKRTGTRNTIYF.

The J gene is TRBJ2-6, the V gene TRBV5-1; TRBD1 matches at 7 bases. The V gene's germline CDR1 is SGHRS and CDR2 YFSETQ. This CDR3 has 16 residues. The V and J ends lost 2 bases and 4 bases, in that order; junction bases with no gene match: 6. The CDR3 loop reads CASSFLGTAGANVLTF. The CDR3 bases are TGCGCCAGCAGCTTCCTTGGGACAGCAGGGGCCAACGTCCTGACTTTC.

The DNA of the CDR3 is TGTGCCAGTAGTCCTTGGGACAGCGCCTATGAAGCTTTCTTT. Translating gives CASSPWDSAYEAFF. The V gene is TRBV19, the J gene TRBJ1-1; the match to TRBD1 covers 7 bases. CDR1 is LNHDA, CDR2 SQIVND, per germline (reference sequence). This CDR3 comprises 14 residues. Losses at the gene ends were 5 bases for V and 7 bases for J; bases not matched to a gene: 10.